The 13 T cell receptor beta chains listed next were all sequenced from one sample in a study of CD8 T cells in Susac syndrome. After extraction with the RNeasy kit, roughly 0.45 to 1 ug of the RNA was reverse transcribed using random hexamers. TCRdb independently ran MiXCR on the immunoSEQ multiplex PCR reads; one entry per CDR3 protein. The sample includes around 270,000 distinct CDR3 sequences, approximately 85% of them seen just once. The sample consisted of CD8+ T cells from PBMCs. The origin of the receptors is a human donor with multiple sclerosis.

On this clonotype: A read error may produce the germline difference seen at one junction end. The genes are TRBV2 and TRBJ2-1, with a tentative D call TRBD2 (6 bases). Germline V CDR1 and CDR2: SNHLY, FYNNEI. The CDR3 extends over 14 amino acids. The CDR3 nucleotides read TGTGCCAGGAGTGGGCGGGAATTCTACAATGAGCAGTTCTTC. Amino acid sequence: CARSGREFYNEQFF.

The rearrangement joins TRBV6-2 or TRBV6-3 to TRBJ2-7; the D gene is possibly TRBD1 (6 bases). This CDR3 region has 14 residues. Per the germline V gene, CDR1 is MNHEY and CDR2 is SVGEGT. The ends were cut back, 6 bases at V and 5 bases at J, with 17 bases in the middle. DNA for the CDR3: TGTGCCAGCAGGGCACAGGGTTTTAGAAACGAGCAGTACTTC. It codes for CASRAQGFRNEQYF.

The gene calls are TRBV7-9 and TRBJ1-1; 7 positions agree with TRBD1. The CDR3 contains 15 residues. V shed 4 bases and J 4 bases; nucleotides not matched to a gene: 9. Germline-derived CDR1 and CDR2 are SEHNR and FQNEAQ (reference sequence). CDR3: CASSSLDRVGTEAFF. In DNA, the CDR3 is TGTGCCAGCAGCTCCTTAGACAGGGTGGGCACTGAAGCTTTCTTT.

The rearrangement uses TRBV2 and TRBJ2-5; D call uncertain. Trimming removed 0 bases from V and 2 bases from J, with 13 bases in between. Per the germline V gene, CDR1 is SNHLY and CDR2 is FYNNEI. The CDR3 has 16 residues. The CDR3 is CASSEANRRSQETQYF. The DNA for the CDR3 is TGTGCCAGCAGTGAAGCGAACCGTCGGTCTCAAGAGACCCAGTACTTC.

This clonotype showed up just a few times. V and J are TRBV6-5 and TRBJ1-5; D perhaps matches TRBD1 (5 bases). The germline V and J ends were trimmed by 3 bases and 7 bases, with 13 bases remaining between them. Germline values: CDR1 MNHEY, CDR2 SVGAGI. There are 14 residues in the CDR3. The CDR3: CASSYYPNRQPQHF. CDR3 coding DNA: TGTGCCAGCAGTTATTACCCGAACAGGCAGCCCCAGCATTTT.

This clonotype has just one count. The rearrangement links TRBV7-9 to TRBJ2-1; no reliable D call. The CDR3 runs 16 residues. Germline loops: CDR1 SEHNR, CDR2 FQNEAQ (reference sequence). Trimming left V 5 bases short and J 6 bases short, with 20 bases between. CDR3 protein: CASSLGGETGSNEQFF. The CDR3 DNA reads TGTGCCAGCAGCCTCGGCGGCGAGACTGGGTCCAATGAGCAGTTCTTC. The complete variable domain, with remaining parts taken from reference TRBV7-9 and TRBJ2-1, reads DTGVSQNPRHKITKRGQNVTFRCDPISEHNRLYWYRQTLGQGPEFLTYFQNEAQLEKSRLLSDRFSAERPKGSFSTLEIQRTEQGDSAMYLCASSLGGETGSNEQFFGPGTRLTVL.

The DNA of the CDR3 is TGTGCCAGCAGCTTAGAGGGGGGACTAGCGGGCCACACCGGGGAGCTGTTTTTT. Its protein is CASSLEGGLAGHTGELFF. The chain couples TRBV7-9 to TRBJ2-2, with 12 bases that match TRBD2. The length of the CDR3 is 18 residues. Trimming at V came to 1 base and at J to 3 bases, leaving 6 bases not matched to a gene. The germline V gene encodes CDR1 SEHNR and CDR2 FQNEAQ (reference sequence).

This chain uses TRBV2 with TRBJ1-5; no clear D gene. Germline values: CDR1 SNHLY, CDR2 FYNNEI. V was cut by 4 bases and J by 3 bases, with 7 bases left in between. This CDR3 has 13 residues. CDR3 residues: CASSATFNQPQHF. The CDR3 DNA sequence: TGTGCCAGCAGTGCGACTTTCAATCAGCCCCAGCATTTT.

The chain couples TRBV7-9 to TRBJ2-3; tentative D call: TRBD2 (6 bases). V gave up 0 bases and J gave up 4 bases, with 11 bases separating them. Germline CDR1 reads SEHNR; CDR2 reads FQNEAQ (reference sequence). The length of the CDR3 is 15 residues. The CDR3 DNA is TGTGCCAGCAGCTTAGCTGGTCTAGCGCCAGATACGCAGTATTTT. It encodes CASSLAGLAPDTQYF.

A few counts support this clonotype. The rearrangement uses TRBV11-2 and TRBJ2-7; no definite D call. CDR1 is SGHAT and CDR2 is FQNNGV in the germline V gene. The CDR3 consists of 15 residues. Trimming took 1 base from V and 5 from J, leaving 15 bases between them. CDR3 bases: TGTGCCAGCAGCTTAGTGGTGTTTGTCAACGACGAGCAGTACTTC. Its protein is CASSLVVFVNDEQYF.

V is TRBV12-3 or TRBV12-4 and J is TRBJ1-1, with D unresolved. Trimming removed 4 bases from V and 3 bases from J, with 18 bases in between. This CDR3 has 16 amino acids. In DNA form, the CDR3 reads TGTGCCAGCAGTTCCTTGACATTCGAAGGGTACACTGAAGCTTTCTTT. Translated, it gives CASSSLTFEGYTEAFF.

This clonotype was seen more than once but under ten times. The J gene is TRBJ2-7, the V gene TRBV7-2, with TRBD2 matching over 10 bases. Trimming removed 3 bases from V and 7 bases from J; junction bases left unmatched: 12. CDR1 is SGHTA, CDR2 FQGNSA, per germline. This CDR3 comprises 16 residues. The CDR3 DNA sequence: TGTGCCAGCAGCTTGCTAGCGGGAGTGGGGTACGGGGAGCAGTACTTC. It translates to CASSLLAGVGYGEQYF.

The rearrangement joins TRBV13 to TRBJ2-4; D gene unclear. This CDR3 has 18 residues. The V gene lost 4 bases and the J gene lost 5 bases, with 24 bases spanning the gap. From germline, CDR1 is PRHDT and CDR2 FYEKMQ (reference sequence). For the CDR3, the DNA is TGTGCCAGCAGCTCCGGACCCTCCCTTGGGCTGTCGGAAAACATTCAGTACTTC. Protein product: CASSSGPSLGLSENIQYF.